The clone carrying this T cell receptor beta chain has more than one count but fewer than ten. Its antigen remains unknown. Per germline, CDR1 ENHRY and CDR2 SYGVKD. The CDR3 runs to 13 residues. Trimming at V came to 1 base and at J to 7 bases, leaving 1 base not matched to a gene. The source of the sample is a study of T-cell reconstitution after alpha-beta-depleted transplantation in children. During its preparation, the TCRbeta library received unique molecular identifiers. One entry per CDR3 protein, called by TCRdb with MiXCR from the PCR reads. Among about 420,000 distinct CDR3 sequences listed, around 15% were seen once. Broader study findings: Diversity of TCRbeta at day 60 was high in some patients, arising from surviving recipient T cells and thymic progenitors. Most T-cell counts and diversity one year after the transplant came from T cells that were newly produced.

This chain connects TRBV10-3 to TRBJ2-1, with TRBD1 identical over 7 bases. This TCR came from a boy under two years old who had a stem cell transplant for Wiskott-Aldrich syndrome, so the T cells may come from the graft donor. Sequenced material: PBMCs, mostly from graft donor cells, taken 360 days after TCRalphabeta/CD19-depleted stem cell transplant. The CDR3 sequence is CAISELQGNEQFF. CDR3 sequence (DNA): TGTGCCATCAGTGAGTTACAGGGGAATGAGCAGTTCTTC.